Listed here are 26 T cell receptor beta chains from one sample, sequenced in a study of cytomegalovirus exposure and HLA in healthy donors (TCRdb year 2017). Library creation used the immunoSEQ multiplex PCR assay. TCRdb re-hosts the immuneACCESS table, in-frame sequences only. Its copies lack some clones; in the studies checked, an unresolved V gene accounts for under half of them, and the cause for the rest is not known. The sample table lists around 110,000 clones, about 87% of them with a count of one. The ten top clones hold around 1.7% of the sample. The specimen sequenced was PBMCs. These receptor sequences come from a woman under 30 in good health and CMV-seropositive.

The CDR3 coding sequence is TGTGCCAGCAGTTACGGAGGGACAGAGGTGTTTTTT. It codes for CASSYGGTEVFF. V and J are TRBV6-6 and TRBJ1-4; 7 bases agree with TRBD1. CDR1 and CDR2 (germline): MNHNY, SVGAGI (reference sequence). The CDR3 contains 12 residues. Trimming cost V 2 bases and J 15 bases; bases outside gene matches: 6.

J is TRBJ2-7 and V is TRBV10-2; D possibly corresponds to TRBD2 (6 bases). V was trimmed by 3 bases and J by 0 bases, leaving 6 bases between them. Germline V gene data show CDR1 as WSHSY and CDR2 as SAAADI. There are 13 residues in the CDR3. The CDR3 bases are TGCGCCAGCAGTGACGGGGGCTCCTACGAGCAGTACTTC. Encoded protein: CASSDGGSYEQYF.

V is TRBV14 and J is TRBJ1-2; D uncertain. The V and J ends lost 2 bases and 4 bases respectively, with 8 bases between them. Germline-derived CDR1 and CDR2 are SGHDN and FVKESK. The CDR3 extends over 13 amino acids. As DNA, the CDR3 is TGTGCCAGCAGCCAACTTAGTTCCTATGGCTACACCTTC. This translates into CASSQLSSYGYTF.

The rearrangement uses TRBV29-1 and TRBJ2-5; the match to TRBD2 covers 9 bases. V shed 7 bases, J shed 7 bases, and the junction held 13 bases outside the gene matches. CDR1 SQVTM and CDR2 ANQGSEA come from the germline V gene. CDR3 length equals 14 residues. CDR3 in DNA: TGCAGCGCGGGGCGGGGGGGCCTATTGCGGACCCAGTACTTC. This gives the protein CSAGRGGLLRTQYF.

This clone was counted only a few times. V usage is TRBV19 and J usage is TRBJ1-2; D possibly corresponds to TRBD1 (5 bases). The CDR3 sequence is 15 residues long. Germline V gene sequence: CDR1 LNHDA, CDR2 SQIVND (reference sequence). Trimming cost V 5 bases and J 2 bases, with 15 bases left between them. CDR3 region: CASSPRAAANYGYTF. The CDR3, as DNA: TGTGCCAGTAGTCCCAGGGCAGCAGCCAACTATGGCTACACCTTC.

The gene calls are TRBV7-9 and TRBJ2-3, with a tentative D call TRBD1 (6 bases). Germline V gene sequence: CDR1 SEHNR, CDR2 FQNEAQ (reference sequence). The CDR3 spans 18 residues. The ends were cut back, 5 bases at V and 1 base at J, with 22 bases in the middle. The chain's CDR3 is CASSLPTGQRVRTDTQYF. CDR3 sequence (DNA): TGTGCCAGCAGCCTCCCAACGGGACAACGCGTCCGCACAGATACGCAGTATTTT.

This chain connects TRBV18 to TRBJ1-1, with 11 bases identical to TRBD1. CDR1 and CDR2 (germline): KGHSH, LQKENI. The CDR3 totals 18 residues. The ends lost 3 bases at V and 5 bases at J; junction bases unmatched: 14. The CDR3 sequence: CASSPVGTGGLGNTEAFF. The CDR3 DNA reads TGTGCCAGCTCACCGGTAGGGACAGGGGGTCTAGGGAATACTGAAGCTTTCTTT.

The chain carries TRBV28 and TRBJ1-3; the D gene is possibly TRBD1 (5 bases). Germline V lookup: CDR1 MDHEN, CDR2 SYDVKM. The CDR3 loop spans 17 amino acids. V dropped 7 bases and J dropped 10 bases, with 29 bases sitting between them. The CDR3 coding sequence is TGTGCCAGCAACTCCGGCGGCGGGGGGGGTTCTTCTGGGACCATATATTTT. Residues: CASNSGGGGGSSGTIYF.

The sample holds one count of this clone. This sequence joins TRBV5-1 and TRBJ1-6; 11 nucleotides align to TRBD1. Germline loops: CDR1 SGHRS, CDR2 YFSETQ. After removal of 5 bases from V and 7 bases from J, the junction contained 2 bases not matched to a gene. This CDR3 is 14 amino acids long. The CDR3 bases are TGCGCCAGCAGTTGGGACAGGGGGAATTCACCCCTCCACTTT. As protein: CASSWDRGNSPLHF.

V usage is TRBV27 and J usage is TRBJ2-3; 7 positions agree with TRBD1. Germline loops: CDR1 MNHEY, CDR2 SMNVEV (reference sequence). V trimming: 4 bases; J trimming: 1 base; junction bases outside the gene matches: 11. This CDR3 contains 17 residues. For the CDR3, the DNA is TGTGCCAGCAGTTCCCTCCGGGACAGTCCAGGCACAGATACGCAGTATTTT. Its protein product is CASSSLRDSPGTDTQYF.

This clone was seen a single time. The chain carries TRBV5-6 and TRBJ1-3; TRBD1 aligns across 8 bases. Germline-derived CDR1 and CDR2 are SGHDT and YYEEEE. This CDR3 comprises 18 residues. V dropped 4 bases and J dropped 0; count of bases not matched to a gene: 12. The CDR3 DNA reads TGTGCCAGCAGCGCAACCCAGGGGGCAATCAGCTCTGGAAACACCATATATTTT. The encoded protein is CASSATQGAISSGNTIYF.

Here the CDR3 reads CASRPRGDHEKLFF. In DNA form, the CDR3 reads TGTGCCAGCAGACCCAGGGGGGATCATGAAAAACTGTTTTTT. V usage is TRBV7-2 and J usage is TRBJ1-4; 7 bases align to TRBD1. This CDR3 comprises 14 residues. Germline V CDR1 and CDR2: SGHTA, FQGNSA. V lost 6 bases to trimming and J lost 6 bases; unmatched junction nucleotides: 7.

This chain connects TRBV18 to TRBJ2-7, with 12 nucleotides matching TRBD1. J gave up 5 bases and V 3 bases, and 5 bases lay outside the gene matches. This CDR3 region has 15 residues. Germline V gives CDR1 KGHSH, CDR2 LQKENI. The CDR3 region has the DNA TGTGCCAGCTCACCCGGGACAGGGGGCACCGACGAGCAGTACTTC. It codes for CASSPGTGGTDEQYF.

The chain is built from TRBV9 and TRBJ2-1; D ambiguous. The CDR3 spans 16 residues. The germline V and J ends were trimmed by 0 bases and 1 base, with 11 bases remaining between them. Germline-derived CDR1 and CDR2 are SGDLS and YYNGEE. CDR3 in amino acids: CASSVGAGVSYNEQFF. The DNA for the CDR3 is TGTGCCAGCAGCGTAGGGGCCGGCGTATCCTACAATGAGCAGTTCTTC.

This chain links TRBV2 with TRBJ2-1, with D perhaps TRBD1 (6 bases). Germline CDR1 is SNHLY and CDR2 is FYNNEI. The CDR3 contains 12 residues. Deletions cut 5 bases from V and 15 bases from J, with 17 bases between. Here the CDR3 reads CASSYRAHPGFF. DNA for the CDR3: TGTGCCAGCAGTTACAGGGCCCACCCCGGGTTCTTC. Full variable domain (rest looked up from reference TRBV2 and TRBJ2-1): EPEVTQTPSHQVTQMGQEVILRCVPISNHLYFYWYRQILGQKVEFLVSFYNNEISEKSEIFDDQFSVERPDGSNFTLKIRSTKLEDSAMYFCASSYRAHPGFFGPGTRLTVL.

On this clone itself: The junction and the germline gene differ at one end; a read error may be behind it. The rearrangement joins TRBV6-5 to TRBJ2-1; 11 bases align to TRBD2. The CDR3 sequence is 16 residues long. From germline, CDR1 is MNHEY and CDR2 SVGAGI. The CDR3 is CASRYTFSGGAFEQFF. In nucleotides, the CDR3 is TGTGCCAGCCGTTATACCTTTAGCGGGGGGGCCTTTGAGCAGTTCTTC.

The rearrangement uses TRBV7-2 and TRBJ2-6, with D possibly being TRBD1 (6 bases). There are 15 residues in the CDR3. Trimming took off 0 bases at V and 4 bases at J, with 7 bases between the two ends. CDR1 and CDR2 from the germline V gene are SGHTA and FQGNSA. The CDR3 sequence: CASSLAGAGANVLTF. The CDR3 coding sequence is TGTGCCAGCAGCTTAGCGGGGGCCGGGGCCAACGTCCTGACTTTC.

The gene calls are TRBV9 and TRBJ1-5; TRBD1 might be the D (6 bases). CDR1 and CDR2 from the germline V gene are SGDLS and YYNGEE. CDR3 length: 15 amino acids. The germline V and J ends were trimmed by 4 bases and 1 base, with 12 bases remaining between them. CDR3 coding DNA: TGTGCCAGCAGCCCCAGGGGAGAGAGCAATCAGCCCCAGCATTTT. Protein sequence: CASSPRGESNQPQHF.

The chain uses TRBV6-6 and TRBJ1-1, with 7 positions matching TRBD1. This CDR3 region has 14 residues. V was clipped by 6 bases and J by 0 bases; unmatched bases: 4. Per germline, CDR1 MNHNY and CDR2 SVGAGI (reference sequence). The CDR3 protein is CASSRQGMNTEAFF. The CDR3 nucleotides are TGTGCCAGCAGCAGACAGGGAATGAACACTGAAGCTTTCTTT.

This chain's CDR3 is CASSEGGFGLLHYEQYF. DNA for the CDR3: TGTGCCAGCAGTGAAGGTGGCTTTGGACTACTGCACTACGAGCAGTACTTC. The chain joins TRBV6-1 to TRBJ2-7; D might be TRBD2 (6 bases). Germline values: CDR1 MNHNS, CDR2 SASEGT. V was shortened by 1 base and J by 3 bases, with 19 bases between the two germline ends. This CDR3 contains 17 residues.

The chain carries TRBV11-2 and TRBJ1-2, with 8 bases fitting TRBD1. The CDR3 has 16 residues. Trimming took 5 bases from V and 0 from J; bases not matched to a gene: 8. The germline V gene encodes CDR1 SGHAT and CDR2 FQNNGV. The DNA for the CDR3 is TGTGCCAGCAGCCCAACCACAGGGGGAGCTAACTATGGCTACACCTTC. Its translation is CASSPTTGGANYGYTF.

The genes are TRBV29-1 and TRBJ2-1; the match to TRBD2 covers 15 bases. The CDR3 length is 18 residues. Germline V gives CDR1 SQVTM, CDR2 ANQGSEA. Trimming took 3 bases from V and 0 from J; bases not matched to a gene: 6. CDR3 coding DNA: TGCAGCGTTGAGCCCGGACTAGCGGGGGGGCTCTCCTACAATGAGCAGTTCTTC. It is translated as CSVEPGLAGGLSYNEQFF.

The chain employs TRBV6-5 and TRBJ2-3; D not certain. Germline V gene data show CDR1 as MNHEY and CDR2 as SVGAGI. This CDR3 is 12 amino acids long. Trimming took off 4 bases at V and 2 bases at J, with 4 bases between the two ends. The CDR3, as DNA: TGTGCCAGCAGTTCCCTCACAGATACGCAGTATTTT. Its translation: CASSSLTDTQYF.

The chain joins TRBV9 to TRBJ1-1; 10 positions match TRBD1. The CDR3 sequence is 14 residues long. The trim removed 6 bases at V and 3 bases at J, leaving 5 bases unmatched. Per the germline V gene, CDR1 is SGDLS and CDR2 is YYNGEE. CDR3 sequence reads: CASKRDRGDTEAFF. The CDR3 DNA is TGTGCCAGCAAACGGGACAGGGGTGACACTGAAGCTTTCTTT.

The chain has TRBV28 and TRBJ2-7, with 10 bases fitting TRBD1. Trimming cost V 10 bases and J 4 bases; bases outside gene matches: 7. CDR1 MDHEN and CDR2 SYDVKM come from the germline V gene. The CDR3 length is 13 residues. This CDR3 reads CATRTGGEYEQYF. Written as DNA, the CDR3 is TGTGCCACTAGGACAGGGGGGGAGTACGAGCAGTACTTC.

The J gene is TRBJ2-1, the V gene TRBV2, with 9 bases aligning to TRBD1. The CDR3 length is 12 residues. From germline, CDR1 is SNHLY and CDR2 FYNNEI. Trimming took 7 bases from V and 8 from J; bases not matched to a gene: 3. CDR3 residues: CASKTGGDEQFF. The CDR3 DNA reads TGTGCCAGCAAAACAGGGGGCGATGAGCAGTTCTTC.